The 14 T cell receptor beta chains in this list originate from one sample, sequenced in a study of a mutant IDH1 vaccine in newly diagnosed glioma. TCRdb keeps only in-frame clones here, not all; method: immunoSEQ multiplex PCR. The table shows about 30,000 clones, with over 65% occurring only once. Time point denoted: week 35, safety follow-up. The study gave 300 ug of mutant IDH1 20-mer peptide per vaccine dose, with topical imiquimod. These TCRs are of unknown antigen specificity. This specimen consisted of PBMCs, obtained from a glioma patient whose treatment included an IDH1 peptide vaccine. The source of these receptors is a middle-aged woman with glioma.

The rearrangement links TRBV27 to TRBJ2-7; the D gene is possibly TRBD1 (5 bases). The V and J ends lost 6 bases and 4 bases respectively, with 22 bases between them. The germline V gene encodes CDR1 MNHEY and CDR2 SMNVEV (reference sequence). The CDR3 runs 16 residues. CDR3 protein: CASRGQGNINFYEQYF. The CDR3 DNA reads TGTGCCAGCAGGGGGCAGGGAAACATTAATTTTTACGAGCAGTACTTC.

The genes are TRBV12-5 and TRBJ1-1, with D perhaps TRBD1 (5 bases). Germline V gives CDR1 LGHNT, CDR2 FRNRAP. V dropped 2 bases and J dropped 10 bases, with 14 bases sitting between them. This CDR3 comprises 13 residues. The CDR3 DNA reads TGTGCTAGTGGTTTGCCCAGCCCCGGGGGAGCTTTCTTT. Amino acids: CASGLPSPGGAFF.

This clone was observed a few times. This sequence joins TRBV6-5 and TRBJ1-1; the D gene is possibly TRBD1 (6 bases). V lost 3 bases to trimming and J lost 3 bases, with 11 bases between them. The CDR3 runs to 14 residues. The germline V gene encodes CDR1 MNHEY and CDR2 SVGAGI. For the CDR3, the DNA is TGTGCCAGCAGTTATGGGGGGGCCGACACTGAAGCTTTCTTT. Translating it yields CASSYGGADTEAFF.

J is TRBJ1-1 and V is TRBV19, with D hard to call. The CDR3 extends over 11 amino acids. The germline CDR1 and CDR2 sequences are LNHDA and SQIVND (reference sequence). Trimming pared 7 bases from V and 5 bases from J, leaving 8 bases between. CDR3 residues: CASKRTTEAFF. The CDR3 nucleotides are TGTGCCAGTAAAAGGACGACTGAAGCTTTCTTT.

J is TRBJ1-5 and V is TRBV2; TRBD1 might be the D (5 bases). The V gene's germline CDR1 is SNHLY and CDR2 FYNNEI. This CDR3 spans 15 amino acids. Trimming left V 6 bases short and J 3 bases short, with 15 bases between. CDR3 in DNA: TGTGCCAGCAGGGGGACGGGAGGGACCAATCAGCCCCAGCATTTT. Translated: CASRGTGGTNQPQHF.

The chain is built from TRBV5-8 and TRBJ2-5; D unresolved. Germline CDR1 is SGHTS and CDR2 is YDEGEE. This CDR3 contains 14 residues. With 0 bases removed from V and 2 bases from J, the gap between germline ends came to 8 bases. CDR3 protein: CASSLDATQETQYF. The DNA for the CDR3 is TGTGCCAGCAGCTTGGATGCGACGCAAGAGACCCAGTACTTC.

The gene calls are TRBV7-9 and TRBJ1-1, with D maybe TRBD1 (6 bases). The CDR3 loop spans 13 amino acids. The ends were cut back, 3 bases at V and 7 bases at J, with 12 bases in the middle. CDR1 is SEHNR, CDR2 FQNEAQ, per germline (reference sequence). The CDR3 DNA is TGTGCCAGCAGCTTGATATCCAGGGGTGAAGCTTTCTTT. It encodes CASSLISRGEAFF.

The rearrangement joins TRBV5-3 to TRBJ2-5, with D perhaps matching TRBD2 (5 bases). TRBV5-3 is placed among ORFs of uncertain function. Trimming took off 4 bases at V and 2 bases at J, with 12 bases between the two ends. The CDR3 extends over 14 amino acids. CDR3 sequence: CARSPAREQETQYF. Here the CDR3 DNA reads TGTGCCAGAAGCCCCGCGAGGGAACAAGAGACCCAGTACTTC.

The V and J genes are TRBV9 and TRBJ2-6, with D unresolved. This CDR3 contains 17 residues. Trimming stripped 1 base from V and 6 bases from J, with 17 bases between. CDR1 is SGDLS and CDR2 is YYNGEE in the germline V gene. The CDR3 DNA follows: TGTGCCAGCAGCGTACCCGGCCGCTCGTCGCTGGCCAACGTCCTGACTTTC. Protein product: CASSVPGRSSLANVLTF.

The chain links TRBV27 to TRBJ1-4; no reliable D call. CDR3 length equals 17 residues. V lost 5 bases to trimming and J lost 4 bases, with 20 bases between them. Germline values: CDR1 MNHEY, CDR2 SMNVEV (reference sequence). CDR3 coding DNA: TGTGCCAGCAGTCTCCGAGGGATGGGTGCCCTTAATGAAAAACTGTTTTTT. Translated: CASSLRGMGALNEKLFF.

The genes are TRBV7-9 and TRBJ1-2; the D is unclear. The CDR3 is made up of 13 amino acids. V lost 7 bases and J lost 8, with 17 bases in between. Germline V lookup: CDR1 SEHNR, CDR2 FQNEAQ (reference sequence). CDR3 nucleotide sequence: TGTGCCAGCACCCAACAACAAACCGACGGCTACACCTTC. Residues: CASTQQQTDGYTF.

The chain couples TRBV29-1 to TRBJ2-5; 8 nucleotides match TRBD2. From germline, CDR1 is SQVTM and CDR2 ANQGSEA. This CDR3 region has 12 residues. The J segment lost 5 bases and the V segment lost 6 bases, leaving 5 bases of the junction unmatched. In DNA form, the CDR3 reads TGCAGCGTCGGGGGGGCGGGTGAGACCCAGTACTTC. Protein sequence: CSVGGAGETQYF.

This clone came up once. This chain uses TRBV9 with TRBJ2-3; 7 bases align to TRBD2. V lost 1 base, J lost 2 bases, and 4 bases stayed unmatched. The CDR3 extends over 15 amino acids. Germline CDR1 reads SGDLS; CDR2 reads YYNGEE. Here the CDR3 DNA reads TGTGCCAGCAGCGTAAGGGCGGGGGTCACAGATACGCAGTATTTT. It encodes CASSVRAGVTDTQYF.

The J gene is TRBJ2-7, the V gene TRBV7-8, with D perhaps matching TRBD2 (7 bases). This CDR3 has 15 amino acids. The V end lost 5 bases, the J end lost 6 bases, and 20 bases lay between the germline ends. Germline V gene data show CDR1 as SGHVS and CDR2 as FQNEAQ. The CDR3, as DNA: TGTGCCAGCAGCCGACGGCGGGCGGGGGCGGTCGAGCAGTACTTC. It codes for CASSRRRAGAVEQYF.